The table lists the clone carrying this TCR beta chain with many counts. Its antigen is unknown. Construction of TCR beta libraries relied on iRepertoire HTBI primers and on Arm-PCR targeting CDR3 regions. One entry per CDR3 protein, called by TCRdb with MiXCR from the multiplex PCR reads. Here the sample spans some 320,000 distinct CDR3 sequences, over 15% being singletons. This CDR3 region has 13 residues. The V end lost 2 bases, the J end lost 10 bases, and 14 bases lay between the germline ends. Germline V CDR1 and CDR2: KGHSH, LQKENI. The record originates from a study of regulatory T cells in long-lasting Graves disease. Regarding the study as a whole: Newly diagnosed disease favored TRBV20-1 and TRBJ2-1 over persistent disease. Having only a small sample size may have limited accuracy.

Stated time point: newly diagnosed GD, antithyroid drugs for less than 3 months. RNA from PBMCs was the source of the TCR library. This TCR was recovered from a female donor with Graves disease. The sample in question was peripheral blood mononuclear cells (PBMCs), obtained at new diagnosis, from a patient treated with antithyroid drugs. The chain couples TRBV18 to TRBJ2-5; D might be TRBD1 or TRBD2, each matching 5 bases. CDR3 DNA: TGTGCCAGCTCACCAAAGGGGACCAGGGACCAGTACTTC. It is translated as CASSPKGTRDQYF.